This TCR beta chain came from a study of shared clonotypes between healthy human individuals. CD4+ cells yielded CD45RA+ naive and CD45RA-negative memory subsets. Sequencing used immunoSEQ multiplex PCR; TCRdb keeps in-frame clones, though not all of them. Here the sample spans more than 1.2 million clones, around 98.5% being singletons. Germline loops: CDR1 SGHNT, CDR2 YENEEA. The CDR3 is made up of 13 amino acids. The V gene end was trimmed by 4 bases and the J gene end by 2 bases; junction bases not matched to a gene: 1. This receptor was identified in a man under 40 in good health. V and J are TRBV11-3 and TRBJ2-5, with 7 bases identical to TRBD1. The specimen was naive CD4+ T cells sorted from blood. Subset: CD45RA+ positively selected. The CDR3 nucleotides read TGTGCCAGCAGCTGGGGACAGCAAGAGACCCAGTACTTC. Its translation is CASSWGQQETQYF.